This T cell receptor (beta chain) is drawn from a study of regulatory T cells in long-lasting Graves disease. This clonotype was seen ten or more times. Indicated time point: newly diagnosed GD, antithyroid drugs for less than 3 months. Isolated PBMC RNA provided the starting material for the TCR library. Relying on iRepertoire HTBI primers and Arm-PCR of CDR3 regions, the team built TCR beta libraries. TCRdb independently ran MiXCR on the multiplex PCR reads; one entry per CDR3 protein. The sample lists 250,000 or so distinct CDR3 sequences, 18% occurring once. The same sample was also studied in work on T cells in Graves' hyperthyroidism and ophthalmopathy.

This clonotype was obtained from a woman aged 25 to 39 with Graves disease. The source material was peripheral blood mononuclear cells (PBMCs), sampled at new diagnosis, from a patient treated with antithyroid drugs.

In DNA, the CDR3 is TGTGCCAGCAGCTTAGAAGAGGCAGATACGCAGTATTTT. It codes for CASSLEEADTQYF. The J gene is TRBJ2-3, the V gene TRBV7-9; D is undetermined. The ends were cut back, 1 base at V and 4 bases at J, with 6 bases in the middle. The length of the CDR3 is 13 residues. Germline CDR1 reads SEHNR; CDR2 reads FQNEAQ (reference sequence).